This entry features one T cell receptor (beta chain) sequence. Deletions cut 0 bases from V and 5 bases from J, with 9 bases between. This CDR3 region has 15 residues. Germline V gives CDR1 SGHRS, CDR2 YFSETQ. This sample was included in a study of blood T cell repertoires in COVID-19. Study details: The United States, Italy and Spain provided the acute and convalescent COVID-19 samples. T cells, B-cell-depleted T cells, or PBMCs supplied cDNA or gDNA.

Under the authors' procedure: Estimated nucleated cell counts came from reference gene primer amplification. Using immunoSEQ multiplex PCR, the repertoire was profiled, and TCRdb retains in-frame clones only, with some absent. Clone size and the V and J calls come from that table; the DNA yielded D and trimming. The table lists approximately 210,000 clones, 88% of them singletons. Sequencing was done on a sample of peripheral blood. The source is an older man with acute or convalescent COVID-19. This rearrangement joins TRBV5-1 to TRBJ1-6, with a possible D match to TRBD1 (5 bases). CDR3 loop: CASSLAQANNSPLHF. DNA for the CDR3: TGCGCCAGCAGCTTGGCACAGGCAAATAATTCACCCCTCCACTTT.